Presented here are 24 T cell receptor beta chains from one specimen sequenced in a study of TIL therapy for anti-PD-1-resistant metastatic lung cancer. The libraries were made with immunoSEQ v3. Sequenced by immunoSEQ multiplex PCR; TCRdb stores in-frame clones only, minus some. The sample shows 40,000 to 55,000 clones, approximately 79% of them seen only once. Time point described: pre-treatment sample, taken before nivolumab and TIL therapy. Source: blood, taken at baseline. Every receptor here comes from a woman aged 30 to 85 with non-small cell lung cancer.

This clone was seen more than once but under ten times. The chain carries TRBV10-1 and TRBJ1-3, with 9 bases identical to TRBD1. With 6 bases clipped from V and 0 bases from J, the junction kept 9 bases outside the gene matches. The germline V gene encodes CDR1 WNHNN and CDR2 SYGVQD (reference sequence). The CDR3 extends over 17 amino acids. The CDR3 is CASRGGQGPFSGNTIYF. In nucleotides, the CDR3 is TGCGCCAGCAGGGGCGGACAGGGGCCGTTCTCTGGAAACACCATATATTTT.

This rearrangement joins TRBV28 to TRBJ2-7; 13 bases are a match to TRBD2. Germline V gene sequence: CDR1 MDHEN, CDR2 SYDVKM. Trimming took 3 bases from V and 7 from J; bases not matched to a gene: 12. This CDR3 comprises 17 residues. CDR3 sequence: CASSLDIGLAGAGEQYF. In nucleotides, the CDR3 is TGTGCCAGCAGTTTGGATATTGGACTAGCGGGAGCGGGGGAGCAGTACTTC.

The chain combines TRBV7-2 with TRBJ2-1, with TRBD2 matching over 10 bases. V gave up 4 bases and J gave up 2 bases; unmatched junction bases: 11. The CDR3 spans 18 residues. The germline V gene has CDR1 SGHTA and CDR2 FQGNSA. The DNA of the CDR3 is TGTGCCAGCAGCTCGAAGAGGACTAGCGGTTATACCTACAATGAGCAGTTCTTC. Amino acid sequence: CASSSKRTSGYTYNEQFF.

V usage is TRBV5-5 and J usage is TRBJ1-1, with 10 bases lining up with TRBD1. CDR1 SGHKS and CDR2 YYEKEE come from the germline V gene (reference sequence). V trimming: 1 base; J trimming: 5 bases; junction bases outside the gene matches: 5. CDR3 length: 15 residues. CDR3 loop: CASSLLRTGGTEAFF. The CDR3 DNA sequence: TGTGCCAGCAGCTTGTTGCGGACAGGGGGAACTGAAGCTTTCTTT.

V usage is TRBV11-2 and J usage is TRBJ2-5, with D possibly TRBD2 on 5 matching bases. The germline gives CDR1 SGHAT, CDR2 FQNNGV. The length of the CDR3 is 15 residues. V dropped 0 bases and J dropped 4 bases, with 12 bases sitting between them. The CDR3 region is CASSLDGGSRETQYF. The CDR3 bases are TGTGCCAGCAGCTTAGATGGAGGTAGCAGAGAGACCCAGTACTTC.

The rearrangement joins TRBV10-3 to TRBJ1-2, with 8 bases lining up with TRBD1. Germline loops: CDR1 ENHRY, CDR2 SYGVKD. Trimming removed 4 bases from V and 4 bases from J; junction bases left unmatched: 11. The CDR3 loop spans 16 amino acids. The chain's CDR3 is CAISAIQDRALYGYTF. DNA for the CDR3: TGTGCCATCAGTGCAATTCAGGACAGGGCCCTCTATGGCTACACCTTC.

The rearrangement uses TRBV4-2 and TRBJ1-1; D remains ambiguous. V lost 2 bases and J lost 4, with 17 bases in between. There are 16 residues in the CDR3. CDR1 and CDR2 from the germline V gene are LGHNA and YNFKEQ. This chain's CDR3 is CASSQSHGRESTEAFF. Here the CDR3 DNA reads TGTGCCAGCAGCCAATCCCACGGGAGGGAGAGCACTGAAGCTTTCTTT.

V is TRBV6-1 and J is TRBJ1-2, with 7 bases aligning to TRBD1. J gave up 10 bases and V 6 bases, and 8 bases lay outside the gene matches. The CDR3 runs to 12 residues. CDR1 and CDR2 from the germline V gene are MNHNS and SASEGT. CDR3: CASSQGDRDYTF. The CDR3, as DNA: TGTGCCAGCAGCCAGGGGGACCGAGACTACACCTTC.

The rearrangement links TRBV29-1 to TRBJ2-5; 15 bases map to TRBD2. The CDR3 runs 15 residues. V gave up 6 bases and J gave up 5 bases; unmatched junction bases: 7. The germline gives CDR1 SQVTM, CDR2 ANQGSEA. CDR3 in amino acids: CSVGGTSGRRETQYF. The CDR3 nucleotides read TGCAGCGTGGGGGGGACTAGCGGGAGGAGGGAGACCCAGTACTTC.

The J gene is TRBJ2-5, the V gene TRBV18; no clear D gene. The V end was cut by 3 bases, the J end by 2 bases, with 7 bases between. Germline lookup yields CDR1 KGHSH and CDR2 LQKENI. The CDR3 contains 13 residues. CDR3 sequence: CASSPGEQETQYF. In nucleotides, the CDR3 is TGTGCCAGCTCACCTGGTGAGCAAGAGACCCAGTACTTC.

This rearrangement joins TRBV6-6 to TRBJ2-7, with D hard to call. The CDR3 length is 14 residues. V gave up 2 bases and J gave up 5 bases, with 13 bases separating them. Germline V CDR1 and CDR2: MNHNY, SVGAGI (reference sequence). The CDR3 DNA reads as TGTGCCAGCAGTTACCTTCCTTCGGCCCACGAGCAGTACTTC. Its protein is CASSYLPSAHEQYF.

This clone showed up just once. The rearrangement joins TRBV2 to TRBJ1-2; weak D call: TRBD1 (6 bases). This CDR3 is 13 amino acids long. The germline gives CDR1 SNHLY, CDR2 FYNNEI. V was cut by 8 bases and J by 2 bases, with 12 bases left in between. CDR3 nucleotides: TGTGCCAGCCTTGATCAGGGGAACTATGGCTACACCTTC. Its protein product is CASLDQGNYGYTF.

V usage is TRBV6-5 and J usage is TRBJ1-2; D is perhaps TRBD1 (6 bases). Trimming cost V 7 bases and J 5 bases, with 14 bases left between them. This CDR3 region has 13 residues. Germline V gene data show CDR1 as MNHEY and CDR2 as SVGAGI. The chain's CDR3 is CASIRGQFYGYTF. In DNA, the CDR3 is TGTGCCAGCATACGAGGACAGTTTTATGGCTACACCTTC.

This chain uses TRBV20-1 with TRBJ1-5; TRBD1 is a possible D gene (6 bases). CDR1 is DFQATT and CDR2 is SNEGSKA in the germline V gene (reference sequence). V shed 5 bases and J shed 5 bases, with 7 bases lying between them. The CDR3 has 11 amino acids. The CDR3 loop reads CSAYRDQPQHF. The DNA for the CDR3 is TGCAGTGCTTACAGGGATCAGCCCCAGCATTTT.

In its sample, this clone was seen once. The chain is built from TRBV5-1 and TRBJ1-1; D might be TRBD1 (6 bases). This CDR3 is built from 16 residues. V was pared by 0 bases and J by 7 bases, with 19 bases between. CDR1 is SGHRS, CDR2 YFSETQ, per germline. The CDR3 bases are TGCGCCAGCAGCTTGGGGGGGCAACCGGGTAGCGGTGAAGCTTTCTTT. Residues: CASSLGGQPGSGEAFF.

The CDR3 DNA follows: TGCAGCGTGGGGCTAATCGGACAGGGATACACCGGGGAGCTGTTTTTT. This codes for CSVGLIGQGYTGELFF. The chain carries TRBV29-1 and TRBJ2-2, with TRBD1 matching over 8 bases. This CDR3 spans 16 amino acids. Germline values: CDR1 SQVTM, CDR2 ANQGSEA. V gave up 6 bases and J gave up 3 bases; unmatched junction bases: 12.

V usage is TRBV4-1 and J usage is TRBJ2-2, with 7 positions matching TRBD1. Trimming removed 4 bases from V and 2 bases from J; junction bases left unmatched: 10. CDR3 length: 17 amino acids. CDR1 and CDR2 from the germline V gene are MGHRA and YSYEKL. CDR3 DNA: TGCGCCAGCAGCCCCAACTCCTGGGACAGTAACACCGGGGAGCTGTTTTTT. Translating it yields CASSPNSWDSNTGELFF.

The chain uses TRBV5-4 and TRBJ2-2; D is uncertain. The CDR3 is made up of 15 amino acids. CDR1 and CDR2 (germline): SGHNT, YYREEE (reference sequence). V was cut by 3 bases and J by 0 bases, with 9 bases left in between. This CDR3 is CASSSWTANTGELFF. The CDR3 coding sequence is TGTGCCAGCAGCTCCTGGACGGCGAACACCGGGGAGCTGTTTTTT. Drawing the rest from reference TRBV5-4 and TRBJ2-2, the complete variable domain is ETGVTQSPTHLIKTRGQQVTLRCSSQSGHNTVSWYQQALGQGPQFIFQYYREEENGRGNFPPRFSGLQFPNYSSELNVNALELDDSALYLCASSSWTANTGELFFGEGSRLTVL.

The chain combines TRBV6-5 with TRBJ1-2; TRBD1 agrees at 7 bases. The germline CDR1 and CDR2 sequences are MNHEY and SVGAGI. Germline trimming cut 4 bases from V and 0 bases from J; bases unmatched to any gene: 8. The CDR3 covers 16 residues. This chain's CDR3 is CASSSPLGGANYGYTF. The CDR3 coding sequence is TGTGCCAGCAGTTCCCCTTTAGGGGGCGCTAACTATGGCTACACCTTC.

The chain carries TRBV5-5 and TRBJ2-7; 8 bases line up with TRBD1. Germline CDR1 is SGHKS and CDR2 is YYEKEE (reference sequence). Trimming at V came to 4 bases and at J to 5 bases, leaving 14 bases not matched to a gene. CDR3 size: 16 residues. Here the CDR3 reads CASSPRPGQVGNEQYF. The CDR3 nucleotides are TGTGCCAGCAGCCCTCGACCGGGACAGGTCGGGAACGAGCAGTACTTC.

The chain couples TRBV6-1 to TRBJ1-3; D is unresolved. The ends were cut back, 3 bases at V and 1 base at J, with 16 bases in the middle. This CDR3 region has 17 residues. CDR1 MNHNS and CDR2 SASEGT come from the germline V gene. The CDR3 spells CASSDFLHLGSGNTIYF. CDR3 coding DNA: TGTGCCAGCAGTGATTTCCTCCACCTCGGTTCTGGAAACACCATATATTTT.

The chain links TRBV7-9 to TRBJ2-7; D unclear. Germline-derived CDR1 and CDR2 are SEHNR and FQNEAQ (reference sequence). Trimming took 5 bases from V and 3 from J, leaving 11 bases between them. CDR3 length: 13 amino acids. CDR3 sequence (DNA): TGTGCCAGCAGCCTAGACGGCCTCTACGAGCAGTACTTC. As protein: CASSLDGLYEQYF.

The chain joins TRBV7-7 to TRBJ2-5; D is undetermined. The DNA end lines up better with TRBJ2-7; the J call may be wrong. The CDR3 is made up of 13 amino acids. CDR1 is SSHAT, CDR2 FNYEAQ, per germline (reference sequence). The CDR3: CASSLRLTHEQYF. CDR3 DNA: TGTGCCAGCAGCTTGAGACTCACCCACGAGCAGTACTTC.

The V and J genes are TRBV15 and TRBJ2-1; 13 bases match TRBD2. The CDR3 has 20 amino acids. J was trimmed by 1 base and V by 2 bases; bases with no gene match: 11. Germline CDR1 LNHNV, CDR2 YYDKDF (reference sequence). In DNA form, the CDR3 reads TGTGCCACCAGCAGAACCGCCACTAGCGGGGGGGCTCGGTCCTACAATGAGCAGTTCTTC. Translating it yields CATSRTATSGGARSYNEQFF.